The clone carrying this TCR beta chain counts as medium-sized. The antigen remains undetermined. Germline V lookup: CDR1 MNHEY, CDR2 SVGAGI. The CDR3 extends over 15 amino acids. The germline V and J ends were trimmed by 0 bases and 2 bases, with 11 bases remaining between them. The data were taken from a study of PD-1 blockade in classical Hodgkin lymphoma. The table came from immunoSEQ multiplex PCR; TCRdb's copy has only in-frame clones and leaves some out. The sample lists around 150,000 clones; approximately 72% were seen once. After autologous stem cell transplantation all patients relapsed, and prior brentuximab vedotin exposure differed between cohorts. Regarding the study as a whole: Patients who responded completely had about the same baseline diversity as newly diagnosed patients. Healthy donors reportedly exceeded newly diagnosed patients in baseline TCR diversity. No one has yet defined what causes the repertoire differences, which may be disease activity or prior therapy. By cycle point C4D1, TCR diversity had risen significantly in CD4+ cells (but not CD8+ cells).

This clonotype originated in a human donor with classical Hodgkin lymphoma. The genes are TRBV6-5 and TRBJ2-7; no reliable D call. The source material was peripheral blood mononuclear cells (PBMCs), sampled before the second cycle of nivolumab. The CDR3 region is CASSYSLKYTYEQYF. As DNA, the CDR3 is TGTGCCAGCAGTTACTCGCTCAAGTACACCTACGAGCAGTACTTC.